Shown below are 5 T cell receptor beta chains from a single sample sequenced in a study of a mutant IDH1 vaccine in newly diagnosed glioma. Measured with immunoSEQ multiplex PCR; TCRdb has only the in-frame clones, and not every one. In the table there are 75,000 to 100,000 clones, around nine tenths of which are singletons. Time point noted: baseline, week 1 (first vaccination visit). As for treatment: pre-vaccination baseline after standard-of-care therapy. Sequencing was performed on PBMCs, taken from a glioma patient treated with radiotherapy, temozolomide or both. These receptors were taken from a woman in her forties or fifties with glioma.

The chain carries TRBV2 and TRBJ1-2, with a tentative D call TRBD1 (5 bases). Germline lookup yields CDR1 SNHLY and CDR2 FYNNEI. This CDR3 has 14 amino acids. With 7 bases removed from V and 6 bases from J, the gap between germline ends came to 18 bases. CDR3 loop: CASTPRAGSHGYTF. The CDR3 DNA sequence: TGTGCCAGCACCCCCAGGGCAGGGAGTCATGGCTACACCTTC.

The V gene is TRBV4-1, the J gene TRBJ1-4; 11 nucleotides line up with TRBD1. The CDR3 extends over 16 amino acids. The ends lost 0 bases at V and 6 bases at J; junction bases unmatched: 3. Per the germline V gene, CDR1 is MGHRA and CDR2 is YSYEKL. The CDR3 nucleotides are TGCGCCAGCAGCCAAGACCGGACAGGGGGCGATGAAAAACTGTTTTTT. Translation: CASSQDRTGGDEKLFF.

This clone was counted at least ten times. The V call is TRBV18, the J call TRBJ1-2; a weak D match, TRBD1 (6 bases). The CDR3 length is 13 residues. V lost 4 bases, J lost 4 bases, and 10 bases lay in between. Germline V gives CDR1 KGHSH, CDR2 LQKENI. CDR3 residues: CASSLDSIYGYTF. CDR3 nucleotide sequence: TGTGCCAGCTCACTGGACAGCATCTATGGCTACACCTTC.

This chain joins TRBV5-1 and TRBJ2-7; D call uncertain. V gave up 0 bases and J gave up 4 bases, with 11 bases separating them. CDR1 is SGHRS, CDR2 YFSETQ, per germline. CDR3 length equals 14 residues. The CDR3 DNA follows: TGCGCCAGCAGCTTGGACACACGGGCTTACGAGCAGTACTTC. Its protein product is CASSLDTRAYEQYF.

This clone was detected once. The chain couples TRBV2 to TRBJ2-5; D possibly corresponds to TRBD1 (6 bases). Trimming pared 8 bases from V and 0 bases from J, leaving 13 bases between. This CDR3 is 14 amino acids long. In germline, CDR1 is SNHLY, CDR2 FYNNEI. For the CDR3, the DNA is TGTGCCAGCCATCGGACAGTTTACCAAGAGACCCAGTACTTC. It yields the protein CASHRTVYQETQYF.